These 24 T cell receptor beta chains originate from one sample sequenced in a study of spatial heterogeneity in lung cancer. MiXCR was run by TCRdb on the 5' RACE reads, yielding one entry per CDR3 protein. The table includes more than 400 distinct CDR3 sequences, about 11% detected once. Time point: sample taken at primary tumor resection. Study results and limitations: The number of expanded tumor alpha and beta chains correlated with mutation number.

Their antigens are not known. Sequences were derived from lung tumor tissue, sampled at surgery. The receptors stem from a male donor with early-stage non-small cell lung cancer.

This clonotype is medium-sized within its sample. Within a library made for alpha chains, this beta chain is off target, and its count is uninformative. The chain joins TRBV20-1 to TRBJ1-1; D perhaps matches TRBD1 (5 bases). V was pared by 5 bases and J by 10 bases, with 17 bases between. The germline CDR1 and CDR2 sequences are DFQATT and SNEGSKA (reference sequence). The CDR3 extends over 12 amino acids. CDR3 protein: CSARRGAGVAFF. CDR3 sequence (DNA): TGCAGTGCTCGAAGGGGTGCTGGAGTAGCTTTCTTT.

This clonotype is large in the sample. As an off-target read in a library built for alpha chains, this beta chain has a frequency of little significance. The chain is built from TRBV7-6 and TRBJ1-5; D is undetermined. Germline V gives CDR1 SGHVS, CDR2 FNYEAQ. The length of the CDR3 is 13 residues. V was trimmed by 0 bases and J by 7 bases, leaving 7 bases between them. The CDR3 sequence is CASSLAEEQPQHF. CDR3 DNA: TGTGCCAGCAGCTTAGCCGAGGAACAGCCCCAGCATTTT.

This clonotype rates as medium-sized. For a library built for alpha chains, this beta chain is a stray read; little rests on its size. The DNA for the CDR3 is TGCGCCAGCAGGTCCACCGGGACAGGAGATTCACCCCTCCACTTT. As protein: CASRSTGTGDSPLHF. The V gene is TRBV5-1, the J gene TRBJ1-6; TRBD1 agrees at 8 bases. V dropped 5 bases and J dropped 8; count of bases not matched to a gene: 9. The CDR3 spans 15 residues. Germline lookup yields CDR1 SGHRS and CDR2 YFSETQ.

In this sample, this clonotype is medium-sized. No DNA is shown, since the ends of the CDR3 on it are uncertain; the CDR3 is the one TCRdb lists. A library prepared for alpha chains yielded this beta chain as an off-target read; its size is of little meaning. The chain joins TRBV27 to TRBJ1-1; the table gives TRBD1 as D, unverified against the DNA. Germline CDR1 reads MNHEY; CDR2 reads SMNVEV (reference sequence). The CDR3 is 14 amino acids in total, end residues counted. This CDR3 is CASTPTPFGAEAFF.

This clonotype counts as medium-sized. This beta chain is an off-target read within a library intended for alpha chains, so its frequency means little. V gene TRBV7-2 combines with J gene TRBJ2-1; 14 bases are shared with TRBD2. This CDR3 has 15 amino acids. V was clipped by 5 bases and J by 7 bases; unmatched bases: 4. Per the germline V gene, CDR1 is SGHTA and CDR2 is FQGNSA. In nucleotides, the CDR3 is TGTGCCAGCAGCCAAGGACTAGCGGGAGGTAATGAGCAGTTCTTC. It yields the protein CASSQGLAGGNEQFF.

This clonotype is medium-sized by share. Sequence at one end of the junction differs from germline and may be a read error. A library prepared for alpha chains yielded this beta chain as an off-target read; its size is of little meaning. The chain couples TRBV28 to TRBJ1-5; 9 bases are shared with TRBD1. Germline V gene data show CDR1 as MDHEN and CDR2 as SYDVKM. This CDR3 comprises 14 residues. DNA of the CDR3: TGTGCCAGCACTTTATACAGGGGGCCCCAGCCCCAGCATTTT. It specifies CASTLYRGPQPQHF.

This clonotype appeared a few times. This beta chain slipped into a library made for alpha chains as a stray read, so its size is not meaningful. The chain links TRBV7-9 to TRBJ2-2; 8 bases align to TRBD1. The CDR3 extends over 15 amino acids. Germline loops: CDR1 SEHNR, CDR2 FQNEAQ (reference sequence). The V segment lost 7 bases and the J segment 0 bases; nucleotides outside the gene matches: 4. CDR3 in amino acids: CASILRGPNTGELFF. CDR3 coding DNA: TGTGCCAGCATCCTCAGGGGGCCGAACACCGGGGAGCTGTTTTTT.

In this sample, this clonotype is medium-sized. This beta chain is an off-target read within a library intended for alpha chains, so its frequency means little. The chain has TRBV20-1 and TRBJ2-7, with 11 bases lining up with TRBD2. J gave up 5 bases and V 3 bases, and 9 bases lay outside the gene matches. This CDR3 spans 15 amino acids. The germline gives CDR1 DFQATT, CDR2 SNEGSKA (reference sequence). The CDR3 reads CSASPVAGGPHEQYF. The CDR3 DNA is TGCAGTGCTAGTCCGGTAGCGGGAGGGCCCCACGAGCAGTACTTC.

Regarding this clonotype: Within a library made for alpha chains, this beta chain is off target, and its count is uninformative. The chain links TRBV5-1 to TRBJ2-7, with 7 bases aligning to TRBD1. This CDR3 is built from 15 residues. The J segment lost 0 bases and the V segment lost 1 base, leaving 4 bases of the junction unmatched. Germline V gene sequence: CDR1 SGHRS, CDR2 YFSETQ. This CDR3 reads CASSLLTGSSYEQYF. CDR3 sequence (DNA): TGCGCCAGCAGCTTGCTGACAGGGAGCTCCTACGAGCAGTACTTC.

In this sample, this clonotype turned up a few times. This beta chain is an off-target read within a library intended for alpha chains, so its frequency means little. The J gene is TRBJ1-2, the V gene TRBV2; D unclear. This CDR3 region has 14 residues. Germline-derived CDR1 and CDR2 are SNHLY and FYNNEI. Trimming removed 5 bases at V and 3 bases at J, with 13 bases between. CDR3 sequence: CASSLGPLDYGYTF. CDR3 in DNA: TGTGCCAGCAGTCTTGGCCCCTTGGACTATGGCTACACCTTC.

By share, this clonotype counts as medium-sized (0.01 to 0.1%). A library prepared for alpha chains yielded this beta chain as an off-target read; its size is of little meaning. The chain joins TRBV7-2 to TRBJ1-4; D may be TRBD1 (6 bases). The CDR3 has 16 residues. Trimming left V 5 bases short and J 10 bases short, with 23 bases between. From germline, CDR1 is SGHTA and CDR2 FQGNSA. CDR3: CASSPQGQGQVGKLFF. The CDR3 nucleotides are TGTGCCAGCAGCCCCCAGGGCCAGGGGCAGGTTGGAAAACTGTTTTTT.

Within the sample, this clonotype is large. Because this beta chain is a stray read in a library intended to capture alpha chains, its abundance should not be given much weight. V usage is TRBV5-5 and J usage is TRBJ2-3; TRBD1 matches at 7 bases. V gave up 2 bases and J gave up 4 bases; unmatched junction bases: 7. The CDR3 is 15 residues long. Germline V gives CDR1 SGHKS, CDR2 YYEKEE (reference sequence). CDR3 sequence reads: CASSFLTGWPDTQYF. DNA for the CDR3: TGTGCCAGCAGCTTCCTGACAGGGTGGCCAGATACGCAGTATTTT.

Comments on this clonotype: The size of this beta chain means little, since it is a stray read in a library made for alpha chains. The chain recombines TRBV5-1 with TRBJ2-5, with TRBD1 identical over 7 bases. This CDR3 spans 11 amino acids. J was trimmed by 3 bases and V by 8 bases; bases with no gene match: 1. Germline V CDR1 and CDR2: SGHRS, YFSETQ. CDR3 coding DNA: TGCGCCAGTACAGGGGAAGAGACCCAGTACTTC. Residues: CASTGEETQYF.

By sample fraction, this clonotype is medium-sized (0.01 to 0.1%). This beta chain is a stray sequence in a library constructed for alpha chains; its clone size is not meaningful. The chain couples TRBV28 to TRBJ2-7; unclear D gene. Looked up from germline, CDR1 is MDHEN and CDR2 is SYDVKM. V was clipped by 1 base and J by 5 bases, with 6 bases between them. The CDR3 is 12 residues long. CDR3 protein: CASSLSAHEQYF. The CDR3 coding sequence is TGTGCCAGCAGTTTATCGGCACACGAGCAGTACTTC.

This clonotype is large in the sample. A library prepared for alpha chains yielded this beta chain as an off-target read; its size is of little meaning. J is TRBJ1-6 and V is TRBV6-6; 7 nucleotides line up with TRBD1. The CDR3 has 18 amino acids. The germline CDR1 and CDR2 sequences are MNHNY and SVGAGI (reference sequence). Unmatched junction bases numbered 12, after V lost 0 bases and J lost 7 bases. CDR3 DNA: TGTGCCAGCAGTTACTCCCTGGGCCAGGGGGATGCCAATTCACCCCTCCACTTT. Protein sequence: CASSYSLGQGDANSPLHF.

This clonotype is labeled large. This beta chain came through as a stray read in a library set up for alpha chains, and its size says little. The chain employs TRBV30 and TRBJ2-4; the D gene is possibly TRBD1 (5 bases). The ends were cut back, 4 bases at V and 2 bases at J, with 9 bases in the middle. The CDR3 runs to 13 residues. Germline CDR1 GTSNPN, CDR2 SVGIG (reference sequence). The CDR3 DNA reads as TGTGCCTGGACGGCAGGGACCAAAAACATTCAGTACTTC. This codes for CAWTAGTKNIQYF.

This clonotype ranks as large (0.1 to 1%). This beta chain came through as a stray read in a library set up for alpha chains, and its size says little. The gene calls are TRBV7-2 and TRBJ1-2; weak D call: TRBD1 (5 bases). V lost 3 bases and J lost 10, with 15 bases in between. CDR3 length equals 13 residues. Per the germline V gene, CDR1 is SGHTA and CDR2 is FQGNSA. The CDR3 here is CASSFSGTGTYTF. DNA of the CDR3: TGTGCCAGCAGCTTCTCCGGGACGGGGACCTACACCTTC. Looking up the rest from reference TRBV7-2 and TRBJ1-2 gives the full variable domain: GAGVSQSPSNKVTEKGKDVELRCDPISGHTALYWYRQSLGQGLEFLIYFQGNSAPDKSGLPSDRFSAERTGGSVSTLTIQRTQQEDSAVYLCASSFSGTGTYTFGSGTRLTVV.

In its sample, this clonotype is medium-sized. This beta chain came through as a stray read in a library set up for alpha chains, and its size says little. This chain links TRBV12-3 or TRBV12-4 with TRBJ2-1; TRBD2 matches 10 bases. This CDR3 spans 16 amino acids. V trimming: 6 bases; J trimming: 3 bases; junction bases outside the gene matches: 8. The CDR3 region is CASRRVEREGYNEQFF. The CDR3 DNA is TGTGCCAGCAGAAGGGTGGAGCGGGAGGGCTACAATGAGCAGTTCTTC.

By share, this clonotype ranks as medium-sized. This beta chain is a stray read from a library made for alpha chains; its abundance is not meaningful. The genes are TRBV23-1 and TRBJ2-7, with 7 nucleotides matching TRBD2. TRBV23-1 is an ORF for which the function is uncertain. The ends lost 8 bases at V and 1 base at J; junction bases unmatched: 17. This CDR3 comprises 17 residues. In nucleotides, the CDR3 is TGCGCCAGCTGGACTAGAGAGTGTCGGGTCAGTTCCTACGAGCAGTACTTC. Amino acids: CASWTRECRVSSYEQYF.

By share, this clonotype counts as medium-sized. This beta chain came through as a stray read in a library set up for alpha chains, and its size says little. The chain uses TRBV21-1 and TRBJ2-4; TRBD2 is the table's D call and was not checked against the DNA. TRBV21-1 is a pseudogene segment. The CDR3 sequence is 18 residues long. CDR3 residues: CASSRGVGNLLAKNIQYF. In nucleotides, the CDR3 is TGTGCCAGCAGCCGCGGGGTGGGGAACCTTCTAGCCAAAAACATTCAGTACTTC.

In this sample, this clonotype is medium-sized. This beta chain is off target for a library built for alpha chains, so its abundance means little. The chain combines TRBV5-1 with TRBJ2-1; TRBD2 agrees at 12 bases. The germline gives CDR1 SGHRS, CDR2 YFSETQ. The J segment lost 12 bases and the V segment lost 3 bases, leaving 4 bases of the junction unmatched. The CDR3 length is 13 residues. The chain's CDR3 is CASSSSGGARQFF. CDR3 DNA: TGCGCCAGCAGCTCTAGCGGGGGGGCAAGGCAGTTCTTC.

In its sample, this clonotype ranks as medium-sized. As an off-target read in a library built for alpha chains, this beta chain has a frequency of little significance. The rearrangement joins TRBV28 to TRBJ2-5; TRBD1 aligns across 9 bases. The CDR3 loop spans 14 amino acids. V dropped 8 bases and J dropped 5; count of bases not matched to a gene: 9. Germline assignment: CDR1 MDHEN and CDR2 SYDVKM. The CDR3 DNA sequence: TGTGCCAGCCGGCAGACAGGGGGTGACGAGACCCAGTACTTC. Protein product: CASRQTGGDETQYF.

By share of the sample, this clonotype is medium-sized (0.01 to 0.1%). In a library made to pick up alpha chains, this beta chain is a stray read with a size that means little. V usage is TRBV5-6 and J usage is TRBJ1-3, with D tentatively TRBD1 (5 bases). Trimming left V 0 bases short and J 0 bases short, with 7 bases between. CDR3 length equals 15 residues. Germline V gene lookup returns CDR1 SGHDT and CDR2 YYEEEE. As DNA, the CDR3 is TGTGCCAGCAGCTTGGGACAGATCTCTGGAAACACCATATATTTT. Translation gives CASSLGQISGNTIYF.

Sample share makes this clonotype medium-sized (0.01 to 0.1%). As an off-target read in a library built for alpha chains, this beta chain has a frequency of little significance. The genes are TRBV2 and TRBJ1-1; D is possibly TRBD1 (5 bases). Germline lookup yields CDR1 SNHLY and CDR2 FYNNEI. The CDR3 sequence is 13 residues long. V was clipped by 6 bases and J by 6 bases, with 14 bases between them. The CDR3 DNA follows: TGTGCCAGCAGGATAGCAAGGGACCCTGAAGCTTTCTTT. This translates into CASRIARDPEAFF.